The clone carrying this T cell receptor beta chain was recorded many times. MiXCR, applied by TCRdb to the 5' RACE reads, yields one record per CDR3 protein. The sample has some 59,000 distinct CDR3 sequences; approximately 8% are singletons. CDR1 is LNHDA and CDR2 is SQIVND in the germline V gene (reference sequence). Trimming cost V 7 bases and J 0 bases, with 16 bases left between them. The CDR3 contains 16 residues. The data are from a study of early T cells in non-severe SARS-CoV-2 infection. The chain joins TRBV19 to TRBJ1-3, with no clear D. This TCR derives from an adult who was a healthcare worker with PCR-confirmed SARS-CoV-2 infection or an uninfected control (not recorded which). The specimen comprised whole blood, sampled at baseline. For the CDR3, the DNA is TGTGCCAGTAAACCGACGACAACCACCTCTGGAAACACCATATATTTT. Translated, it gives CASKPTTTTSGNTIYF.